Listed below are T cell receptor beta chains from one sample, sequenced in a study of glioma-infiltrating T cells after dendritic cell vaccination. The method was immunoSEQ multiplex PCR; TCRdb's version includes in-frame clones alone and lacks a portion of them. The data contain approximately 100,000 clones, roughly 80% of them singletons. The sample was blood, taken before dendritic cell vaccination. Receptors were obtained from a human donor with glioblastoma. CDR3s include the opening cysteine and the closing phenylalanine or tryptophan. D genes are given only for firm matches. Clone size is given for some rows only: seen once, a few or many times, or a class if the clone is expanded.

few,TRBJ1-1,TRBV27,TRBD1,CASSPPPGQRNTEAFF,TGTGCCAGCAGCCCCCCCCCGGGACAGCGGAACACTGAAGCTTTCTTT
NA,TRBJ2-3,TRBV4-1,TRBD2,CASSHVVAGISTDTQYF,TGCGCCAGCAGCCATGTCGTAGCGGGGATTAGCACAGATACGCAGTATTTT
NA,TRBJ2-1,TRBV19,TRBD2,CASSQTSGGAFEQFF,TGTGCCAGTAGCCAGACTAGCGGGGGGGCCTTTGAGCAGTTCTTC
NA,TRBJ2-6,TRBV7-2,NA,CASSYKGVGANVLTF,TGTGCCAGCAGCTACAAGGGGGTTGGGGCCAACGTCCTGACTTTC
once,TRBJ1-1,TRBV25-1,TRBD1,CASSEFYGTDGSEAFF,TGTGCCAGCAGTGAATTTTATGGGACAGACGGTTCTGAAGCTTTCTTT
NA,TRBJ2-7,TRBV7-9,NA,CASSWTTSGVEQYF,TGTGCCAGCAGCTGGACAACCTCGGGGGTCGAGCAGTACTTC
NA,TRBJ2-2,TRBV7-2,TRBD2,CASSLKRGRTGELFF,TGTGCCAGCAGCTTAAAGCGGGGTCGGACCGGGGAGCTGTTTTTT
NA,TRBJ1-3,TRBV19,NA,CASSLTAGNTIYF,TGTGCCAGTAGTTTGACAGCTGGAAACACCATATATTTT
NA,TRBJ1-2,TRBV6-6,NA,CASSYSAGEDGYTF,TGTGCCAGCAGTTACTCTGCGGGGGAGGATGGCTACACCTTC
NA,TRBJ1-1,TRBV5-1,NA,CASSLEVFRGNTEAFF,TGCGCCAGCAGCTTGGAAGTCTTTAGGGGGAACACTGAAGCTTTCTTT
NA,TRBJ2-7,TRBV11-2,NA,CASSSLGGQGIWQYF,TGTGCCAGCAGCTCGTTAGGGGGTCAGGGGATTTGGCAGTACTTC
NA,TRBJ2-2,TRBV25-1,NA,CASIEGGNPNTGELFF,TGTGCCAGCATCGAGGGGGGGAACCCTAACACCGGGGAGCTGTTTTTT
NA,TRBJ1-2,TRBV4-1,TRBD1,CASSQGEAGGYGYTF,TGCGCCAGCAGCCAGGGAGAAGCAGGGGGTTATGGCTACACCTTC
NA,TRBJ1-2,TRBV13,NA,CASSIQGAYGYTF,TGTGCCAGCAGCATCCAGGGTGCCTATGGCTACACCTTC
NA,TRBJ1-1,TRBV4-3,NA,CASSHLGLNTEAFF,TGCGCCAGCAGCCACCTGGGGCTGAACACTGAAGCTTTCTTT
once,TRBJ2-1,TRBV6-4,NA,CASDRPGVYNEQFF,TGTGCCTCCGACCGGCCAGGGGTATACAATGAGCAGTTCTTC
NA,TRBJ2-1,TRBV5-1,NA,CASSYGQNNEQFF,TGCGCCAGCAGCTACGGACAGAACAATGAGCAGTTCTTC
NA,TRBJ1-6,TRBV5-1,NA,CASSLRGSSSYNSPLHF,TGCGCCAGCAGCTTGAGGGGGTCTAGCTCCTATAATTCACCCCTCCACTTT
NA,TRBJ1-2,TRBV25-1,NA,CASSDSRAAPLNYGYTF,TGTGCCAGCAGTGATTCCAGGGCCGCGCCCCTTAACTATGGCTACACCTTC
NA,TRBJ2-7,TRBV30,TRBD2,CAWLAGGLDEQYF,TGTGCCTGGCTAGCGGGGGGGCTCGACGAGCAGTACTTC
NA,TRBJ1-4,TRBV6-5,NA,CASSSPATNEKLFF,TGTGCCAGCAGTTCTCCAGCAACTAATGAAAAACTGTTTTTT
NA,TRBJ2-1,TRBV5-4,TRBD2,CASSLARGAYNEQFF,TGTGCCAGCAGCTTGGCTCGGGGGGCCTACAATGAGCAGTTCTTC
NA,TRBJ2-7,TRBV6-4,TRBD1,CASSDTAGGDYEQYF,TGTGCCAGCAGTGACACGGCAGGGGGCGACTACGAGCAGTACTTC
NA,TRBJ1-1,TRBV7-9,NA,CASSDRTENTEAFF,TGTGCCAGCAGCGACCGCACAGAGAACACTGAAGCTTTCTTT
NA,TRBJ2-3,TRBV5-1,TRBD1,CASSLEGAEDTQYF,TGCGCCAGCAGCTTAGAGGGGGCGGAAGATACGCAGTATTTT
few,TRBJ1-3,TRBV5-4,NA,CATRNTTSRNTIYF,TGTGCCACGAGGAACACGACTTCAAGGAACACCATATATTTT
NA,TRBJ2-2,TRBV30,NA,CAWTGPGGLFF,TGTGCCTGGACAGGCCCAGGGGGGTTGTTTTTT
NA,TRBJ2-5,TRBV18,NA,CASSPGGATRRETQYF,TGTGCCAGCTCACCAGGGGGGGCCACCCGACGAGAGACCCAGTACTTC
NA,TRBJ1-2,TRBV11-3,NA,CASSLDAPSGYTF,TGTGCCAGCAGCTTAGATGCCCCCAGTGGCTACACCTTC
once,TRBJ2-3,TRBV12-5,NA,CASAIGADSSTDTQYF,TGTGCTAGTGCCATAGGGGCAGATTCATCCACAGATACGCAGTATTTT
NA,TRBJ2-2,TRBV27,TRBD1,CASSRQGWNTGELFF,TGTGCCAGCAGTCGACAGGGGTGGAACACCGGGGAGCTGTTTTTT
NA,TRBJ2-3,TRBV18,TRBD2,CASSPNNGGVTDTQYF,TGTGCCAGCTCACCAAATAACGGGGGGGTCACAGATACGCAGTATTTT
NA,TRBJ1-6,TRBV11-2,NA,CASSLEGGGNSPLHF,TGTGCCAGCAGCTTAGAGGGGGGAGGTAATTCACCCCTCCACTTT
NA,TRBJ2-1,TRBV30,NA,CAWDADYSYNEQFF,TGTGCCTGGGATGCGGACTACTCCTACAATGAGCAGTTCTTC